The 24 T cell receptor beta chains given below trace back to one sample, sequenced in a study of T cell repertoires in cytomegalovirus infection. Each CDR3 protein is one row after TCRdb ran MiXCR on the reads. Of around 740,000 distinct CDR3 sequences listed, approximately 34% were seen once; the top ten hold around 3%. Sequences were obtained from PBMCs. These receptor sequences come from a human donor in good health (CMV status not recorded). Some clones in this sample may be carry-over from other donors' samples.

This clonotype was seen more than once but under ten times. The J gene is TRBJ1-5, the V gene TRBV19; D not resolved. This CDR3 spans 15 amino acids. In germline, CDR1 is LNHDA, CDR2 SQIVND (reference sequence). The germline V and J ends were trimmed by 3 bases and 3 bases, with 12 bases remaining between them. The CDR3 bases are TGTGCCAGTAGTATTTTACCCAGAGACAATCAGCCCCAGCATTTT. Amino acids: CASSILPRDNQPQHF. The entire variable domain, with the rest obtained from reference TRBV19 and TRBJ1-5, is as follows: DGGITQSPKYLFRKEGQNVTLSCEQNLNHDAMYWYRQDPGQGLRLIYYSQIVNDFQKGDIAEGYSVSREKKESFPLTVTSAQKNPTAFYLCASSILPRDNQPQHFGDGTRLSIL.

V usage is TRBV7-9 and J usage is TRBJ2-7; D perhaps matches TRBD2 (6 bases). Trimming pared 3 bases from V and 4 bases from J, leaving 25 bases between. The CDR3 contains 18 residues. Germline loops: CDR1 SEHNR, CDR2 FQNEAQ (reference sequence). In nucleotides, the CDR3 is TGTGCCAGCAGCTTTAACTTCGGAGGGTCGTTCCCTCCTTACGAGCAGTACTTC. Protein sequence: CASSFNFGGSFPPYEQYF.

The chain is built from TRBV4-2 and TRBJ2-1, with a tentative D call TRBD1 (6 bases). The germline CDR1 and CDR2 sequences are LGHNA and YNFKEQ. This CDR3 has 16 residues. V gave up 1 base and J gave up 4 bases, with 14 bases separating them. CDR3 protein: CASSQGGHNTYNEQFF. CDR3 DNA: TGTGCCAGCAGCCAAGGGGGACATAACACGTACAATGAGCAGTTCTTC.

In regard to this clonotype: A read error may be the cause here, since a much bigger clone is one base away. The J gene is TRBJ1-1, the V gene TRBV6-6; 8 positions agree with TRBD1. There are 14 residues in the CDR3. Germline-derived CDR1 and CDR2 are MNHNY and SVGAGI (reference sequence). The junction had 4 bases not matched to a gene; V was cut back by 6 bases and J by 1 base. CDR3 protein: CASRTGTGNTEAFF. As DNA, the CDR3 is TGTGCCAGCAGAACCGGGACAGGGAACACTGAAGCTTTCTTT.

Notes on this clonotype: Here the CDR3 omits its conserved ending phenylalanine or tryptophan, so a read error is the likely source. V usage is TRBV2 and J usage is TRBJ2-5; D is perhaps TRBD1 (6 bases). Germline loops: CDR1 SNHLY, CDR2 FYNNEI. CDR3 length: 15 amino acids. The CDR3: CARSDWGQSQATQYL. The CDR3, as DNA: TGTGCCCGCAGTGACTGGGGGCAGTCCCAAGCTACCCAGTACTTA.

This clonotype was counted a few times. The gene calls are TRBV7-9 and TRBJ2-3; 8 nucleotides align to TRBD1. V dropped 4 bases and J dropped 3; count of bases not matched to a gene: 9. The CDR3 length is 16 residues. Germline V gene data show CDR1 as SEHNR and CDR2 as FQNEAQ (reference sequence). CDR3 sequence reads: CASSSHRQGSTDTQYF. CDR3 bases: TGTGCCAGCAGCTCACACCGACAGGGGTCGACAGATACGCAGTATTTT.

The chain recombines TRBV2 with TRBJ2-7; D is perhaps TRBD1 (6 bases). The CDR3 has 15 amino acids. The V gene lost 7 bases and the J gene lost 2 bases, with 18 bases spanning the gap. CDR1 is SNHLY and CDR2 is FYNNEI in the germline V gene. The DNA of the CDR3 is TGTGCCAGCACGGATTGGACAGCCATCGCCTACGAGCAGTACTTC. Its translation is CASTDWTAIAYEQYF.

This clonotype has a handful of counts. The V call is TRBV15, the J call TRBJ1-1; no reliable D call. CDR1 and CDR2 from the germline V gene are LNHNV and YYDKDF (reference sequence). The CDR3 has 14 amino acids. Trimming removed 11 bases at V and 1 base at J, with 17 bases between. The CDR3 region has the DNA TGTGCCTCAGTTGACGCCGGTAGGAACACTGAAGCTTTCTTT. Translation: CASVDAGRNTEAFF. The full variable domain, its missing parts supplied by reference TRBV15 and TRBJ1-1, is DAMVIQNPRYQVTQFGKPVTLSCSQTLNHNVMYWYQQKSSQAPKLLFHYYDKDFNNEADTPDNFQSRRPNTSFCFLDIRSPGLGDTAMYLCASVDAGRNTEAFFGQGTRLTVV.

The CDR3 loop is CASRVIRNTEAFF. CDR3 DNA: TGTGCCAGCAGGGTTATTAGGAACACTGAAGCTTTCTTT. The chain employs TRBV28 and TRBJ1-1, with no clear D. This CDR3 contains 13 residues. Germline loops: CDR1 MDHEN, CDR2 SYDVKM. Trimming took off 6 bases at V and 1 base at J, with 9 bases between the two ends. The whole variable domain, remainder taken from reference TRBV28 and TRBJ1-1, is DVKVTQSSRYLVKRTGEKVFLECVQDMDHENMFWYRQDPGLGLRLIYFSYDVKMKEKGDIPEGYSVSREKKERFSLILESASTNQTSMYLCASRVIRNTEAFFGQGTRLTVV.

The sample holds a few counts of this clonotype. The rearrangement uses TRBV7-2 and TRBJ2-5; 8 nucleotides align to TRBD2. Per germline, CDR1 SGHTA and CDR2 FQGNSA. The CDR3 is 18 amino acids. J was trimmed by 1 base and V by 2 bases; bases with no gene match: 12. The CDR3, as DNA: TGTGCCAGCAGCTTAAGGGGGTTAAGCGGGAGCTCCCAAGAGACCCAGTACTTC. Translation: CASSLRGLSGSSQETQYF. Using reference TRBV7-2 and TRBJ2-5 for the parts outside the CDR3, the full variable domain is GAGVSQSPSNKVTEKGKDVELRCDPISGHTALYWYRQSLGQGLEFLIYFQGNSAPDKSGLPSDRFSAERTGGSVSTLTIQRTQQEDSAVYLCASSLRGLSGSSQETQYFGPGTRLLVL.

This clonotype has at least ten counts. This chain joins TRBV7-8 and TRBJ2-7; possible D gene TRBD2, 7 bases. The CDR3 covers 16 residues. CDR1 and CDR2 (germline): SGHVS, FQNEAQ. V was trimmed by 4 bases and J by 6 bases, leaving 22 bases between them. The DNA of the CDR3 is TGTGCCAGCAGCTCGTCGGGGGGAACAGGGAGAGGCGAGCAGTACTTC. Translating gives CASSSSGGTGRGEQYF.

There are a few counts of this clonotype. The chain combines TRBV2 with TRBJ1-4; TRBD1 agrees at 9 bases. Looked up from germline, CDR1 is SNHLY and CDR2 is FYNNEI. The V segment lost 6 bases and the J segment 6 bases; nucleotides outside the gene matches: 5. This CDR3 is 14 amino acids long. The CDR3 nucleotides are TGTGCCAGCAGGACAGGGGGGTTGGATGAAAAACTGTTTTTT. Translated, it gives CASRTGGLDEKLFF.

The gene calls are TRBV28 and TRBJ1-5; perhaps TRBD1 as D (6 bases). Trimming shortened V by 2 bases and J by 2 bases, and 19 bases separated the two germline ends. The CDR3 is 18 residues long. Germline CDR1 is MDHEN and CDR2 is SYDVKM. The CDR3 DNA reads TGTGCCAGCAGTTTACCTCCGGTCGGGGGGGGCGGCAATCAGCCCCAGCATTTT. Encoded protein: CASSLPPVGGGGNQPQHF.

This clonotype showed up many times. This chain links TRBV12-3 or TRBV12-4 with TRBJ2-1; 13 nucleotides agree with TRBD2. The CDR3 has 18 residues. The junction had 13 bases not matched to a gene; V was cut back by 3 bases and J by 8 bases. CDR3 bases: TGTGCCAGCAGTTTGGGCCTCCGACTAGCGGGGGGCGTGGATGAGCAGTTCTTC. Amino acids: CASSLGLRLAGGVDEQFF.

This chain joins TRBV24-1 and TRBJ2-3; D might be TRBD1 or TRBD2, each matching 5 bases. The CDR3 extends over 15 amino acids. Trimming took 6 bases from V and 6 from J, leaving 18 bases between them. CDR1 and CDR2 from the germline V gene are KGHDR and SFDVKD. The CDR3 loop reads CATSSPGTWADTQYF. Here the CDR3 DNA reads TGTGCCACCAGTAGTCCCGGGACGTGGGCGGATACGCAGTATTTT.

This clonotype was seen a few times. The V and J genes are TRBV7-8 and TRBJ1-1; D is unresolved. CDR3 length equals 13 residues. Germline V CDR1 and CDR2: SGHVS, FQNEAQ. The V end was cut by 3 bases, the J end by 11 bases, with 16 bases between. The CDR3 loop is CASSFSPKDGAFF. For the CDR3, the DNA is TGTGCCAGCAGCTTCTCCCCGAAGGATGGCGCTTTCTTT.

A few counts support this clonotype. The chain uses TRBV28 and TRBJ1-2; 9 bases map to TRBD1. Trimming took 5 bases from V and 8 from J; bases not matched to a gene: 12. Germline V gene sequence: CDR1 MDHEN, CDR2 SYDVKM. The CDR3 is 15 amino acids. CDR3 residues: CASSPNGDRVWGYTF. In DNA form, the CDR3 reads TGTGCCAGCAGTCCTAACGGGGACAGGGTCTGGGGCTACACCTTC.

V usage is TRBV27 and J usage is TRBJ2-2, with D hard to call. V was shortened by 2 bases and J by 7 bases, with 11 bases between the two germline ends. Germline CDR1 and CDR2: MNHEY and SMNVEV (reference sequence). The CDR3 has 14 amino acids. CDR3 residues: CASSLVRFGGELFF. The CDR3 DNA reads as TGTGCCAGCAGTTTAGTCCGATTCGGCGGGGAGCTGTTTTTT.

For this clonotype: The conserved final phenylalanine or tryptophan is absent from the CDR3, which likely points to a read error. V and J are TRBV5-1 and TRBJ2-6, with D unclear. Germline V gives CDR1 SGHRS, CDR2 YFSETQ. CDR3 size: 18 residues. V shed 0 bases and J shed 0 bases, with 13 bases lying between them. The CDR3 is CASSLGLTGTSGANVLTL. DNA of the CDR3: TGCGCCAGCAGCTTGGGGTTAACGGGCACCTCTGGGGCCAACGTCCTGACTTTA.

This clonotype was detected a few times. The chain links TRBV19 to TRBJ1-3, with D perhaps matching TRBD1 (6 bases). The V gene's germline CDR1 is LNHDA and CDR2 SQIVND (reference sequence). Trimming shortened V by 9 bases and J by 1 base, and 19 bases separated the two germline ends. CDR3 size: 16 residues. CDR3: CASRPPGTPSGNTIYF. The CDR3 bases are TGTGCCAGCCGCCCACCCGGGACACCGTCTGGAAACACCATATATTTT.

As to this clonotype: This may arise from a read error, as a much more abundant clone is one base away. The V gene is TRBV7-2, the J gene TRBJ2-4, with D possibly TRBD1 on 5 matching bases. CDR1 and CDR2 from the germline V gene are SGHTA and FQGNSA. The CDR3 extends over 12 amino acids. CDR3 loop: CASSLTGNSQYF. CDR3 nucleotide sequence: TGTGCCAGCAGCTTAACAGGAAACAGTCAGTACTTC.

The chain is built from TRBV28 and TRBJ2-7; 8 nucleotides agree with TRBD1. Per the germline V gene, CDR1 is MDHEN and CDR2 is SYDVKM. Trimming removed 5 bases from V and 4 bases from J; junction bases left unmatched: 16. This CDR3 comprises 17 residues. The CDR3 DNA reads TGTGCCAGCAGTCCAATAGGGGGAGGACAGGGTAGGTACGAGCAGTACTTC. It is translated as CASSPIGGGQGRYEQYF.

The chain couples TRBV7-8 to TRBJ2-3; D possibly corresponds to TRBD2 (5 bases). Germline V CDR1 and CDR2: SGHVS, FQNEAQ. V was clipped by 0 bases and J by 5 bases, with 12 bases between them. This CDR3 contains 15 residues. The CDR3 loop is CASSLARTSEDTQYF. The CDR3 coding sequence is TGTGCCAGCAGCTTAGCAAGAACTAGTGAAGATACGCAGTATTTT.

This chain connects TRBV7-9 to TRBJ1-2, with D hard to call. The ends were cut back, 6 bases at V and 6 bases at J, with 17 bases in the middle. The CDR3 length is 14 residues. Germline V lookup: CDR1 SEHNR, CDR2 FQNEAQ (reference sequence). The CDR3 DNA follows: TGTGCCAGCAGTCGGCCCCGGGGAAGCCATGGCTACACCTTC. It yields the protein CASSRPRGSHGYTF.